This passage covers 20 T cell receptor beta chains from one sample sequenced in a study of blood T cell repertoires in COVID-19. Generated by immunoSEQ multiplex PCR, the TCRdb table keeps only in-frame clones and is missing some. The sample yields roughly 200,000 clones, about nine tenths seen once. The specimen was peripheral blood. These receptors were obtained from a man in his late teens or twenties with active or convalescent COVID-19.

The chain recombines TRBV30 with TRBJ2-1, with D maybe TRBD2 (6 bases). From germline, CDR1 is GTSNPN and CDR2 SVGIG (reference sequence). V shed 1 base and J shed 2 bases, with 9 bases lying between them. The CDR3 extends over 14 amino acids. Written as DNA, the CDR3 is TGTGCCTGGAGTGCTGCTAGCGCCTACAATGAGCAGTTCTTC. Amino acid sequence: CAWSAASAYNEQFF.

This clone was counted between two and nine times. This chain links TRBV5-1 with TRBJ1-2, with 8 bases matching TRBD1. There are 15 residues in the CDR3. V dropped 3 bases and J dropped 4; count of bases not matched to a gene: 8. Germline V gene lookup returns CDR1 SGHRS and CDR2 YFSETQ. The CDR3 reads CASSSSGTGVYGYTF. The CDR3 region has the DNA TGCGCCAGCAGCTCGTCCGGGACAGGCGTCTATGGCTACACCTTC.

This clone was seen a few times. The chain uses TRBV7-2 and TRBJ2-1, with 9 bases lining up with TRBD2. The CDR3 is made up of 15 amino acids. Germline CDR1 and CDR2: SGHTA and FQGNSA. V trimming: 1 base; J trimming: 9 bases; junction bases outside the gene matches: 7. In nucleotides, the CDR3 is TGTGCCAGCAGCTTAGAGGGAGCGGGAGGCCGTGAGCAGTTCTTC. Translating it yields CASSLEGAGGREQFF. The full variable domain, rest sourced from reference TRBV7-2 and TRBJ2-1, is GAGVSQSPSNKVTEKGKDVELRCDPISGHTALYWYRQSLGQGLEFLIYFQGNSAPDKSGLPSDRFSAERTGGSVSTLTIQRTQQEDSAVYLCASSLEGAGGREQFFGPGTRLTVL.

This chain links TRBV6-5 with TRBJ2-5; tentatively, D is TRBD2 (5 bases). Germline V lookup: CDR1 MNHEY, CDR2 SVGAGI. The germline V and J ends were trimmed by 7 bases and 5 bases, with 20 bases remaining between them. The CDR3 consists of 15 residues. As DNA, the CDR3 is TGTGCCAGCAAAGAAACTGGGAGTTTGTCGGAGACCCAGTACTTC. This translates into CASKETGSLSETQYF.

The chain carries TRBV19 and TRBJ1-1; possibly TRBD1 for D (6 bases). Trimming stripped 4 bases from V and 1 base from J, with 13 bases between. The germline gives CDR1 LNHDA, CDR2 SQIVND (reference sequence). This CDR3 has 15 amino acids. The DNA for the CDR3 is TGTGCCAGTAGTACGAACAGGGAAACGAACACTGAAGCTTTCTTT. Its protein product is CASSTNRETNTEAFF.

The rearrangement links TRBV15 to TRBJ1-5; unclear D gene. The length of the CDR3 is 15 residues. Germline V gives CDR1 LNHNV, CDR2 YYDKDF (reference sequence). Trimming shortened V by 3 bases and J by 0 bases, and 9 bases separated the two germline ends. The CDR3 nucleotides are TGTGCCACCAGCAGGGCTCAGTATAGCAATCAGCCCCAGCATTTT. Translated, it gives CATSRAQYSNQPQHF.

The CDR3 DNA is TGTGCCAGCAGCTTGGTCGGCAGGGATAGGGATGAGCAGTTCTTC. Translating it yields CASSLVGRDRDEQFF. The chain couples TRBV5-4 to TRBJ2-1; tentatively, D is TRBD1 (5 bases). Germline CDR1 is SGHNT and CDR2 is YYREEE (reference sequence). CDR3 length: 15 amino acids. V was shortened by 0 bases and J by 8 bases, with 15 bases between the two germline ends.

This chain connects TRBV30 to TRBJ2-5; D possibly corresponds to TRBD1 (6 bases). This CDR3 spans 12 amino acids. Germline V gives CDR1 GTSNPN, CDR2 SVGIG (reference sequence). Deletions cut 3 bases from V and 6 bases from J, with 11 bases between. DNA of the CDR3: TGTGCCTGGAGCTCAGGGGCGAAGACCCAGTACTTC. This gives the protein CAWSSGAKTQYF.

The chain links TRBV4-3 to TRBJ2-1, with D tentatively TRBD1 (5 bases). The CDR3 has 15 amino acids. Germline loops: CDR1 LGHNA, CDR2 YSLEER. The V and J ends lost 1 base and 6 bases respectively, with 13 bases between them. CDR3 sequence: CASSQVGKRGNEQFF. The DNA for the CDR3 is TGCGCCAGCAGCCAAGTGGGAAAAAGGGGCAATGAGCAGTTCTTC.

V usage is TRBV5-1 and J usage is TRBJ1-2; 7 bases are a match to TRBD1. V lost 0 bases and J lost 6; bases outside the gene matches: 11. Germline assignment: CDR1 SGHRS and CDR2 YFSETQ. This CDR3 comprises 16 residues. CDR3 in DNA: TGCGCCAGCAGCTTGGATATGACAGGGAGAGAGGATGGCTACACCTTC. This sequence encodes CASSLDMTGREDGYTF.

The chain combines TRBV6-6 with TRBJ1-6, with 7 positions matching TRBD1. Germline V gene sequence: CDR1 MNHNY, CDR2 SVGAGI (reference sequence). With V trimmed by 5 bases and J by 4 bases, 11 bases remained unmatched. The CDR3 contains 17 residues. The CDR3 DNA sequence: TGTGCCAGCAGTCTGACAGGGTGGGGCTGGTATAATTCACCCCTCCACTTT. It is translated as CASSLTGWGWYNSPLHF.

This sequence joins TRBV5-8 and TRBJ1-6; unclear D gene. Germline V CDR1 and CDR2: SGHTS, YDEGEE. V lost 0 bases, J lost 7 bases, and 8 bases lay in between. This CDR3 contains 14 residues. The CDR3 here is CASSLASGNSPLHF. Here the CDR3 DNA reads TGTGCCAGCAGCTTGGCCTCGGGAAATTCACCCCTCCACTTT.

The table lists this clone with a few counts. CDR3 amino acids: CASSPGTGKSSYNSPLHF. CDR3 coding DNA: TGTGCCAGCAGCCCCGGGACAGGGAAGAGCTCCTATAATTCACCCCTCCACTTT. This chain joins TRBV11-2 and TRBJ1-6; 9 positions match TRBD1. V trimming: 5 bases; J trimming: 0 bases; junction bases outside the gene matches: 8. The CDR3 sequence is 18 residues long. CDR1 and CDR2 from the germline V gene are SGHAT and FQNNGV.

The CDR3 DNA reads TGTGCCAGCAGCCCGGGTAGGACTAGCGGGACCTTCCAAGAGACCCAGTACTTC. Protein sequence: CASSPGRTSGTFQETQYF. J is TRBJ2-5 and V is TRBV5-8; 12 bases line up with TRBD2. With 4 bases clipped from V and 1 base from J, the junction kept 11 bases outside the gene matches. In germline, CDR1 is SGHTS, CDR2 YDEGEE. The CDR3 covers 18 residues.

The rearrangement uses TRBV3-1 (or the pseudogene TRBV3-2) and TRBJ2-3; 15 bases match TRBD2. The junction had 9 bases not matched to a gene; V was cut back by 4 bases and J by 4 bases. Germline CDR1 and CDR2: LGHDT and YNNKEL (reference sequence). The length of the CDR3 is 18 residues. In DNA form, the CDR3 reads TGTGCCAGCAGCCTACGGACTAGCGGGGGGGCGTTCTCAGATACGCAGTATTTT. It codes for CASSLRTSGGAFSDTQYF.

The CDR3 DNA sequence: TGTGCCACCAGTGAGTCTAGCGGGGGGACCGTAAACAATGAGCAGTTCTTC. Amino acids: CATSESSGGTVNNEQFF. The rearrangement links TRBV24-1 to TRBJ2-1; TRBD2 matches at 11 bases. Germline V gene data show CDR1 as KGHDR and CDR2 as SFDVKD. This CDR3 contains 17 residues. Unmatched junction bases numbered 9, after V lost 4 bases and J lost 5 bases.

The table lists this clone with a count of one. The rearrangement joins TRBV19 to TRBJ1-5; TRBD1 is a possible D gene (5 bases). V was pared by 5 bases and J by 1 base, with 9 bases between. The CDR3 covers 14 residues. Looked up from germline, CDR1 is LNHDA and CDR2 is SQIVND (reference sequence). CDR3 nucleotides: TGTGCCAGTAGTGTGGGGGGGAGCAATCAGCCCCAGCATTTT. This encodes CASSVGGSNQPQHF.

The chain is built from TRBV19 and TRBJ2-2; 10 nucleotides match TRBD1. The CDR3 is made up of 15 amino acids. The trim removed 4 bases at V and 7 bases at J, leaving 6 bases unmatched. Germline V CDR1 and CDR2: LNHDA, SQIVND (reference sequence). The CDR3 DNA is TGTGCCAGTAGTACCCGGACAGGGGGTATCGGGGAGCTGTTTTTT. This translates into CASSTRTGGIGELFF.

Many counts were recorded for this clone. The rearrangement links TRBV7-2 to TRBJ2-1; 9 nucleotides match TRBD2. CDR3 length: 15 amino acids. J lost 3 bases, V lost 6 bases, and 6 bases had no gene match. The germline V gene encodes CDR1 SGHTA and CDR2 FQGNSA. This CDR3 is CASSLAGRDYNEQFF. The DNA of the CDR3 is TGTGCCAGCAGTCTAGCGGGACGGGACTACAATGAGCAGTTCTTC.

This chain uses TRBV2 with TRBJ1-2; a possible D gene is TRBD1 (6 bases). Germline V gene sequence: CDR1 SNHLY, CDR2 FYNNEI. This CDR3 is 15 amino acids long. V lost 2 bases to trimming and J lost 8 bases, with 18 bases between them. CDR3 bases: TGTGCCAGCAGTGAATTATGGGAGGGACAAGACGGCTACACCTTC. Protein product: CASSELWEGQDGYTF. The complete variable domain, with remaining parts taken from reference TRBV2 and TRBJ1-2, reads EPEVTQTPSHQVTQMGQEVILRCVPISNHLYFYWYRQILGQKVEFLVSFYNNEISEKSEIFDDQFSVERPDGSNFTLKIRSTKLEDSAMYFCASSELWEGQDGYTFGSGTRLTVV.